This is a list of T cell receptor beta chains from one sample in a study of control samples from healthy donors and cancer patients. Assay used: immunoSEQ multiplex PCR; TCRdb lists only in-frame clones, some missing. The data show around 120,000 clones, over 90% seen once. Source material: blood. The receptor source for this set is a man aged 25-45 years in good health. The CDR3 runs from the conserved cysteine through the conserved F or W. The D gene is left open where the match is weak. Clone size is not always given. Where it is, it says once, few, many or a class for expanded clones.

D gene	J gene	clone size	V gene	CDR3 protein	CDR3 DNA
NA	TRBJ1-1	once	TRBV9	CASSQELNEAFF	TGTGCCAGCAGCCAAGAACTGAATGAAGCTTTCTTT
NA	TRBJ2-7	NA	TRBV5-1	CASTTGYEQYF	TGCGCCAGCACGACAGGTTACGAGCAGTACTTC
NA	TRBJ2-7	NA	TRBV2	CASSEGGNEQYF	TGTGCCAGCAGTGAAGGGGGCAACGAGCAGTACTTC
NA	TRBJ1-3	NA	TRBV9	CASSVATMDTIYF	TGTGCCAGCAGCGTAGCTACGATGGACACCATATATTTT
NA	TRBJ1-4	NA	TRBV19	CASSLGGSAEKLFF	TGTGCCAGTAGCCTGGGGGGCTCAGCGGAAAAACTGTTTTTT
NA	TRBJ2-5	NA	TRBV5-1	CASSFGRAEETQYF	TGCGCCAGCAGCTTTGGGCGGGCCGAAGAGACCCAGTACTTC
NA	TRBJ1-1	NA	TRBV19	CASSKAGGTEAFF	TGTGCCAGTAGTAAGGCAGGAGGCACTGAAGCTTTCTTT
NA	TRBJ1-1	NA	TRBV9	CASSVGQALGAFF	TGTGCCAGCAGCGTAGGCCAGGCACTTGGAGCTTTCTTT
NA	TRBJ1-3	NA	TRBV11-2	CASSPRISGNTIYF	TGTGCCAGCAGCCCTAGGATTTCAGGAAACACCATATATTTT
TRBD2	TRBJ2-3	NA	TRBV9	CASTRLAGTDTQYF	TGTGCCAGCACCCGACTAGCGGGCACAGATACGCAGTATTTT
NA	TRBJ2-7	once	TRBV28	CASSLEGREEYF	TGTGCCAGCAGCCTGGAGGGACGAGAAGAGTACTTC
NA	TRBJ1-5	NA	TRBV30	CAWSVSGDQPQHF	TGTGCCTGGAGTGTTTCCGGGGACCAGCCCCAGCATTTT
NA	TRBJ1-5	NA	TRBV19	CASSQLWTGGGQPQHF	TGTGCCAGTAGTCAACTTTGGACGGGAGGCGGTCAGCCCCAGCATTTT
TRBD2	TRBJ2-2	NA	TRBV4-1	CASSHRGLAGGAGELFF	TGCGCCAGCAGCCACCGCGGACTAGCGGGCGGCGCCGGGGAGCTGTTTTTT
NA	TRBJ1-2	NA	TRBV24-1	CATSDLDTFYGYTF	TGTGCCACCAGTGATTTGGACACCTTCTATGGCTACACCTTC
NA	TRBJ1-2	NA	TRBV7-6	CASSAGFTNYGYTF	TGTGCCAGCAGCGCAGGATTTACCAACTATGGCTACACCTTC
TRBD1	TRBJ1-6	NA	TRBV5-1	CASSLVVGGGPNSPLHF	TGCGCCAGCAGCTTGGTGGTAGGGGGCGGCCCAAATTCACCCCTCCACTTT
NA	TRBJ2-7	NA	TRBV7-8	CASSYDRRGGYEQYF	TGTGCCAGCAGCTATGATCGGAGGGGCGGGTACGAGCAGTACTTC
NA	TRBJ1-1	NA	TRBV6-5	CASDHGDTEAFF	TGTGCCAGCGACCATGGGGACACTGAAGCTTTCTTT
TRBD1	TRBJ1-1	NA	TRBV9	CASSPFPGQGGGTEAFF	TGTGCCAGCAGCCCTTTCCCGGGACAGGGAGGGGGCACTGAAGCTTTCTTT
TRBD1	TRBJ1-2	NA	TRBV5-4	CASSLDGTGHGYTF	TGTGCCAGCAGCTTGGATGGGACAGGGCATGGCTACACCTTC
TRBD1	TRBJ1-2	NA	TRBV24-1	CATTNPGQGTHGYTF	TGTGCCACCACAAACCCGGGACAGGGGACCCATGGCTACACCTTC
TRBD1	TRBJ2-5	NA	TRBV7-3	CASSLNRDRGTQYF	TGTGCCAGCAGCTTAAATAGGGACAGGGGTACCCAGTACTTC
TRBD1	TRBJ1-2	NA	TRBV28	CASSPIWTGAANYGYTF	TGTGCCAGCAGCCCGATTTGGACAGGGGCCGCGAACTATGGCTACACCTTC
NA	TRBJ2-2	NA	TRBV6-2/TRBV6-3	CASSSQGGTGELFF	TGTGCCAGCAGTTCACAGGGCGGAACCGGGGAGCTGTTTTTT
TRBD1	TRBJ1-3	once	TRBV7-9	CASTWGGGTGNTIYF	TGTGCCAGCACCTGGGGAGGGGGCACTGGAAACACCATATATTTT
NA	TRBJ1-1	NA	TRBV11-2	CASSSHQNTEAFF	TGTGCCAGCAGCTCCCACCAGAACACTGAAGCTTTCTTT
NA	TRBJ2-3	NA	TRBV5-6	CASSLAGRKDTQYF	TGTGCCAGCAGCTTGGCCGGCCGCAAGGATACGCAGTATTTT
NA	TRBJ1-5	NA	TRBV5-5	CASSFRRGDLQHF	TGTGCCAGCAGCTTCAGGAGGGGAGACCTCCAGCATTTT
NA	TRBJ2-5	NA	TRBV5-4	CASSHSAGQETQYF	TGTGCCAGCAGCCACTCGGCGGGCCAAGAGACCCAGTACTTC
TRBD2	TRBJ2-1	NA	TRBV3-1/TRBV3-2	CASTHLAGNEQFF	TGTGCCAGCACCCATCTAGCGGGGAACGAGCAGTTCTTC
NA	TRBJ2-6	NA	TRBV10-2	CASSELGSGANVLTF	TGCGCCAGCAGTGAGTTGGGGTCTGGGGCCAACGTCCTGACTTTC
NA	TRBJ2-1	NA	TRBV4-1	CASSQEGGGFYNEQFF	TGCGCCAGCAGCCAAGAAGGGGGGGGCTTCTACAATGAGCAGTTCTTC
NA	TRBJ2-3	NA	TRBV6-2/TRBV6-3	CASSPGTGTQYF	TGTGCCAGCAGCCCTGGAACAGGAACGCAGTATTTT
NA	TRBJ1-4	once	TRBV7-9	CASSFLGSEKLFF	TGTGCCAGCAGCTTCTTGGGTAGTGAAAAACTGTTTTTT
TRBD1	TRBJ1-2	NA	TRBV27	CASSPAHRGRRYGYTF	TGTGCCAGCAGTCCCGCCCACAGGGGGCGTAGGTATGGCTACACCTTC
NA	TRBJ2-7	NA	TRBV5-5	CASSLGRGGYEQYF	TGTGCCAGCAGCTTGGGTAGGGGTGGCTACGAGCAGTACTTC
TRBD1	TRBJ2-1	NA	TRBV6-1	CASSEVGRGYNEQFF	TGTGCCAGCAGTGAAGTGGGCAGGGGGTACAATGAGCAGTTCTTC
TRBD2	TRBJ2-1	NA	TRBV3-1/TRBV3-2	CASSLRTSGGANEQFF	TGTGCCAGCAGCCTTCGGACTAGCGGGGGGGCGAATGAGCAGTTCTTC
NA	TRBJ1-6	NA	TRBV21-1	CASSKAGVGFVPLHF	TGTGCCAGCAGCAAAGCCGGAGTCGGGTTTGTACCCCTCCACTTT
TRBD1	TRBJ2-5	NA	TRBV28	CASRPDRAYQETQYF	TGTGCCAGCAGACCGGACAGGGCATACCAAGAGACCCAGTACTTC
NA	TRBJ1-1	NA	TRBV15	CATSRDRNLNTEAFF	TGTGCCACCAGCAGAGATAGGAACTTGAACACTGAAGCTTTCTTT
NA	TRBJ1-2	NA	TRBV30	CAWTRGASRNGYTF	TGTGCCTGGACCCGAGGGGCGAGTAGAAATGGCTACACCTTC
NA	TRBJ1-5	once	TRBV18	CASAGASNQPQHF	TGTGCCTCAGCGGGAGCCAGCAATCAGCCCCAGCATTTT
NA	TRBJ1-2	NA	TRBV4-1	CASSQANRPGGYTF	TGCGCCAGCAGCCAAGCTAACAGGCCGGGGGGCTACACCTTC
NA	TRBJ1-5	NA	TRBV7-2	CASSLVTAYQPQHF	TGTGCCAGCAGCTTAGTGACAGCCTATCAGCCCCAGCATTTT
TRBD1	TRBJ2-5	NA	TRBV7-6	CASALRTGGVGTQYF	TGTGCCAGCGCCTTAAGGACAGGGGGCGTAGGGACCCAGTACTTC
NA	TRBJ2-3	NA	TRBV18	CASSHGTAPPSDTQYF	TGTGCCAGCTCACATGGGACCGCGCCTCCATCAGATACGCAGTATTTT
NA	TRBJ1-1	NA	TRBV6-5	CASSYRVNTEAFF	TGTGCCAGCAGTTACCGGGTGAACACTGAAGCTTTCTTT
TRBD1	TRBJ2-3	NA	TRBV19	CASSWTGAWNRSQYF	TGTGCCAGTAGTTGGACAGGGGCCTGGAACCGTTCGCAGTATTTT
NA	TRBJ1-6	NA	TRBV6-1	CASSELAWGNSPLHF	TGTGCCAGCAGTGAACTGGCCTGGGGAAACTCACCCCTCCACTTT
NA	TRBJ1-1	NA	TRBV19	CASSTGVGAFF	TGTGCCAGTAGTACCGGGGTAGGGGCTTTCTTT
NA	TRBJ2-1	NA	TRBV6-5	CASTRAGVGEQFF	TGTGCCAGTACCAGGGCAGGGGTTGGTGAGCAGTTCTTC
TRBD1	TRBJ2-1	NA	TRBV27	CASSPRQGYNEQFF	TGTGCCAGCAGTCCCCGACAGGGTTACAATGAGCAGTTCTTC